A single T cell receptor beta chain is shown here with its context. Antigen specificity is unknown. There are 16 residues in the CDR3. V lost 2 bases and J lost 5, with 18 bases in between. Germline lookup yields CDR1 SNHLY and CDR2 FYNNEI. The sample belongs to a study of shared clonotypes between healthy human individuals. Overall study results and limits: Rarefaction curves obtained for sorted subsets showed sequencing incomplete despite large depth. Blood alone was sampled, and tissue repertoires likely differ. Few donors limited the genetic and exposure-history diversity represented.

Method: immunoSEQ multiplex PCR; TCRdb's copy keeps in-frame clones and lacks some. The sample has over 2 million clones, approximately 94% seen once. Naive CD8 cells were CD45RO-negative, positively selected for CCR7, excluding terminally differentiated effector memory CD45RA+ cells. Sequencing was performed on naive CD8+ T cells sorted from blood. V gene TRBV2 combines with J gene TRBJ1-1, with D possibly TRBD1 on 6 matching bases. This receptor was obtained from a man between 18 and 29 years old in good health. CDR3 in DNA: TGTGCCAGCAGTGAAACCCGAACGGGGGCAAGTACTGAAGCTTTCTTT. Encoded protein: CASSETRTGASTEAFF.